The source of this TCR beta chain is a study of low-dose radiotherapy and immunotherapy resistance in tumors (dated by TCRdb to the early 2020s). Describing the broader study: Cohort 1 received 0.5 Gy per fraction every 2 weeks, with a prescribed total PTV dose of 6.5 Gy. No randomization into treatment groups was done for the people taking part in the trial. Cyclophosphamide 200 mg/m2 was administered intravenously every two weeks, one day before each radiation and immunotherapy administration. The translational analysis covered eight patients: three from the first dose cohort and the first five from the second dose cohort. Cohort 2 received 1 Gy per fraction every two weeks, with a total of 13 Gy over 26 weeks. Starting on cycle 1 day 1, patients took 300 mg of aspirin by mouth once daily for four cycles. Nivolumab was administered intravenously as a 240 mg flat dose every two weeks, and ipilimumab was administered intravenously at 1 mg/kg every six weeks.

Taken with the paper, the label for time point translates to: before trial treatment. Donors were enrolled in RACIN, a single-arm phase I dose-escalation trial in which nivolumab, ipilimumab, aspirin, low-dose cyclophosphamide and low-dose radiotherapy were combined. To be eligible, a patient needed to have an advanced solid tumor that was TIL-negative. This clonotype was found many times. Its binding antigen is unknown. Nothing much larger sits one base from this clone, and base qualities are not available. A distance of 10 bases separates the germline ends of V and J, which lose 2 bases and 0 bases respectively. Looking up the germline V gene (reference sequence) yields CDR1 GTSNPN and CDR2 SVGIG. There are 14 amino acids in the CDR3, from cysteine to phenylalanine inclusive. The sequence is cut down to CDR3 DNA, 42 bases in frame from base 1. For sequencing, an Illumina HiSeq 2500 was employed. First-strand cDNA was synthesized with Superscript III and a set of TRAV- and TRBV-specific primers, covering both TCRalpha and TCRbeta chains. TCRs were amplified with Phusion for around 19 PCR cycles, with a constant-region primer paired with the adapter attached to the V primers. The isolated mRNA was amplified using the MessageAmp II aRNA Amplification Kit, with in vitro transcription performed for around 16 hours at 37 degrees C. mRNA for TCR sequencing was isolated with the Dynabeads mRNA DIRECT Purification Kit. Indexed Illumina adapters were added in a second Phusion PCR of 25 cycles, after which AMPure XP beads were used to purify the products. As for the authors' bioinformatics: Using custom Perl scripts, TCR sequences encoding the same protein were pooled, out-of-frame sequences were removed, and the abundance of each clonotype was computed. Any TCR sequence backed by just one read was left out of the analysis. Shannon entropy, Gini index, clonality, richness, and the frequency of TCRs shared between repertoires were included as repertoire metrics. Clones were called with MiXCR by TCRdb after fastp trimmed the public reads at Q25, and only in-frame beta chains were retained. Each entry is one CDR3 protein sequence, shown with its most common DNA and genes. These V and J calls are TCRdb output, not the study's own analysis. A total of approximately 90,000 distinct CDR3 sequences appear in this sample, 18% of them only once. About 2.5% of the sample is held by the ten biggest clonotypes.

This TCR came from a male donor with prostate cancer. Sequences were derived from PBMCs, sampled before treatment. The sequence links TRBV30 to TRBJ1-1; the best D guess is TRBD1, with 5 bases matching. The CDR3 here reads CAWSTGVMNTEAFF. The bases read TGTGCCTGGAGTACAGGAGTTATGAACACTGAAGCTTTCTTT.